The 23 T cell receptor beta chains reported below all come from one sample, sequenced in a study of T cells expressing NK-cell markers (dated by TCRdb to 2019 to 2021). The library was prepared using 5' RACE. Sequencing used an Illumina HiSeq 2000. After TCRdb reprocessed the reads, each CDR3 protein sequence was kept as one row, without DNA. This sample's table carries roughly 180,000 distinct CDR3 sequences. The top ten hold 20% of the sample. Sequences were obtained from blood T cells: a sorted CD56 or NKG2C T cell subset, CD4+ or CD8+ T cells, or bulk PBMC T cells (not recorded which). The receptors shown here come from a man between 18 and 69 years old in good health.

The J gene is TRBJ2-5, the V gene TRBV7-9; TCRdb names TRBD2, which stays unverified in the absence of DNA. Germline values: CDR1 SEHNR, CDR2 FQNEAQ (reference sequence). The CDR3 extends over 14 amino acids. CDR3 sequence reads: CASSRTSARETQYF.

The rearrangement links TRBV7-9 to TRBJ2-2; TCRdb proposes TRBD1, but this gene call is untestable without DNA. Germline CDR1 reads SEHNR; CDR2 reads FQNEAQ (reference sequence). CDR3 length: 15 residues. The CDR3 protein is CASSWGPSGTGELFF.

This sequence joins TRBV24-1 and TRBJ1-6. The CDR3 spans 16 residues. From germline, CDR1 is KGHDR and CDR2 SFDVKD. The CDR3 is CATIIRRGLRNSPLHF.

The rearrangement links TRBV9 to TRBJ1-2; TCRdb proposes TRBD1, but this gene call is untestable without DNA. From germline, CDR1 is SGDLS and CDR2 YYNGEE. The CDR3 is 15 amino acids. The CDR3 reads CASSTNQGAFFGYTF.

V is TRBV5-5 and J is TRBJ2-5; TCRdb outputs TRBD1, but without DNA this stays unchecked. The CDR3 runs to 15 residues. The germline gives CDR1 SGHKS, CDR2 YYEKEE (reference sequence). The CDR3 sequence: CASSRSGGLGETQYF.

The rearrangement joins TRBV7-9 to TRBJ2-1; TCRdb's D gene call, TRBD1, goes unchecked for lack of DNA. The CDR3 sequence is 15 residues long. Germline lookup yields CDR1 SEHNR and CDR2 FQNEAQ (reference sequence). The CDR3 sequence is CASSLGGSTGNEQFF.

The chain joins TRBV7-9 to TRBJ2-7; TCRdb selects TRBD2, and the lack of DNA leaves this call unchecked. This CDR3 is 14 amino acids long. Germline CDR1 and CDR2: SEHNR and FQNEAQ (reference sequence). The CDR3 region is CASSPGEGPREQYF.

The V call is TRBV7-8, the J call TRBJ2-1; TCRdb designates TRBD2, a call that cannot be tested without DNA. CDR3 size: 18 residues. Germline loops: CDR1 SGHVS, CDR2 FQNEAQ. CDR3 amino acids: CASSPPGSRRPSYNEQFF.

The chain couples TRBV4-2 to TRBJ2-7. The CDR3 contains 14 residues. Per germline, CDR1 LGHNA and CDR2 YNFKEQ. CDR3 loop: CASSQGGGPYEQYF.

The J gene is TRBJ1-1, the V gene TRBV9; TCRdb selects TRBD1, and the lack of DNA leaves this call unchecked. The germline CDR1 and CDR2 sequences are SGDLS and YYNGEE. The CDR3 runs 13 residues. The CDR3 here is CASSVQGNTEAFF.

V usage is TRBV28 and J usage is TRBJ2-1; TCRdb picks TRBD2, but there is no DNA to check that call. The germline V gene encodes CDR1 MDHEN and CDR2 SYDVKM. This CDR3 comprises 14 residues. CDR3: CASNSGGVGNEQFF.

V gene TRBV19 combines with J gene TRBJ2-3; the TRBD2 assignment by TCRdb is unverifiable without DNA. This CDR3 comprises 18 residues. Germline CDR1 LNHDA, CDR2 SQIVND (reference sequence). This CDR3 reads CASSRTSGGALGTDTQYF.

The CDR3 sequence is CSARDAAGGETGELFF. The V and J genes are TRBV20-1 and TRBJ2-2; no DNA is available, so the TRBD2 call from TCRdb remains unchecked. The CDR3 loop spans 16 amino acids. Germline V lookup: CDR1 DFQATT, CDR2 SNEGSKA (reference sequence).

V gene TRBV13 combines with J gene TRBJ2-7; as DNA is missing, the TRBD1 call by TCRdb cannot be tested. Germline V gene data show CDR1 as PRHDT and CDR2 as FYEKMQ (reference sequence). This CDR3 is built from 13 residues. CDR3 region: CASSGRGKGEQYF.

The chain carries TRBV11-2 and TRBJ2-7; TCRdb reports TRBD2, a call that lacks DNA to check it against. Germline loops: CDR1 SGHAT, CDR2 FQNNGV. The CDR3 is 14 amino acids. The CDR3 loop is CASSGEGRAYEQYF.

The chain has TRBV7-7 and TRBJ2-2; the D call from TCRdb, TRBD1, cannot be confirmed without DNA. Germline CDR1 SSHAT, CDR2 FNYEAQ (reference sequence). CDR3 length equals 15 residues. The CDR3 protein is CASSLEPLGTGELFF.

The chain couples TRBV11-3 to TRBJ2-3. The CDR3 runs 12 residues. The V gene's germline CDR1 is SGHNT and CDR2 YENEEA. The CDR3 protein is CASSEEGDTQYF.

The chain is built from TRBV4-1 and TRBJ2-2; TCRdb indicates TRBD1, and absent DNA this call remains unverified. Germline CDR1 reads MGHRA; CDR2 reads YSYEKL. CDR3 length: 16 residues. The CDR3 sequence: CASSHRDPTPTGELFF.

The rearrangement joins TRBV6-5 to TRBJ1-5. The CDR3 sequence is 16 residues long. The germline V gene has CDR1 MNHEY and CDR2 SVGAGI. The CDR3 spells CASTVVDGYSNQPQHF.

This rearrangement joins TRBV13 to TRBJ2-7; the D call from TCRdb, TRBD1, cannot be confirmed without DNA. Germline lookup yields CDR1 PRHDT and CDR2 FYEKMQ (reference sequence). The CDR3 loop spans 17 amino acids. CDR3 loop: CASSLAGAGQLAYEQYF.

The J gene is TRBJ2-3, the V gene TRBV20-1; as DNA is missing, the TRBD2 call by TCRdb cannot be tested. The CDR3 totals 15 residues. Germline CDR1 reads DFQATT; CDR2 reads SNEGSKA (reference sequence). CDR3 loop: CSARTRTDDTDTQYF.

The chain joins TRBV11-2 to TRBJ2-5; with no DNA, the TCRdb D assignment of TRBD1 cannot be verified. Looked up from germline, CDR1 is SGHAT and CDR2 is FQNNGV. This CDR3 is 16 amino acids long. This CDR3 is CASSRPRDRNQETQYF.

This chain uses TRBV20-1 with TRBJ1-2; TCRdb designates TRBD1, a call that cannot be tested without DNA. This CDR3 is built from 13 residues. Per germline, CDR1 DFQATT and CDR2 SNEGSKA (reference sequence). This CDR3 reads CSAAGQATYGYTF.